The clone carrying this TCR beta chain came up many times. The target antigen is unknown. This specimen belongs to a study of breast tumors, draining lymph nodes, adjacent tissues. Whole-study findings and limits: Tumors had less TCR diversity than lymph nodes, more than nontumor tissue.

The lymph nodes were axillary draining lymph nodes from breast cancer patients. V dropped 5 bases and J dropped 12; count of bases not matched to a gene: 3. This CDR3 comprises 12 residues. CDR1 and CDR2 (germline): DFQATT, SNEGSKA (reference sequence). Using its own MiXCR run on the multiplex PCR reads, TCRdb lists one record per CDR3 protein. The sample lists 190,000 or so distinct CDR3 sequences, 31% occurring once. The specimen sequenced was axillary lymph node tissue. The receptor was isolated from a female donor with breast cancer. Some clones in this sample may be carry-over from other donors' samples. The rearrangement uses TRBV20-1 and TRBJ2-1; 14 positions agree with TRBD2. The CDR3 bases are TGCAGTGCTCGGACTAGCGGGAGGTGGCAGTTCTTC. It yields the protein CSARTSGRWQFF.